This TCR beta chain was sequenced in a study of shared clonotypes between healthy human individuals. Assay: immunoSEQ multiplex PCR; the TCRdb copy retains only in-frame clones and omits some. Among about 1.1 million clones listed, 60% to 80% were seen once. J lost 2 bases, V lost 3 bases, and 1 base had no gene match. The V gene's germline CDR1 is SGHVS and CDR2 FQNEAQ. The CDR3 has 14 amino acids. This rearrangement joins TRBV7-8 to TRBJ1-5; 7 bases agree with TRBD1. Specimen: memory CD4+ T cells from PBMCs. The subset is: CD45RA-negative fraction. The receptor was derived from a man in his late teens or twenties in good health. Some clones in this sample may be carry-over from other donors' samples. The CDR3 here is CASSFTGGNQPQHF. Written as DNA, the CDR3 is TGTGCCAGCAGCTTCACAGGGGGCAATCAGCCCCAGCATTTT.